This T cell receptor beta chain was profiled in a study of T cells in Graves' hyperthyroidism and ophthalmopathy. Notes on the study in general: Ophthalmopathy onset followed model prediction by a median approximately 5.9 months. Using 13 V-J features, a model discriminated ophthalmopathy from stable hyperthyroidism.

Amplification of TCR beta CDR3 regions used RNA as the template. The primer set for the first-round RT-PCR of the TCR CDR3 was HTBI. TCRdb used MiXCR to reprocess the multiplex PCR reads, holding one entry per CDR3 protein. The sample holds 660,000 or so distinct CDR3 sequences, roughly 45% seen once. To note about this clonotype: Its antigen is unidentified.

The diagnostic basis comprised clinical symptoms, serum thyroxine and TRAb, thyroid ultrasound and orbital computed tomography. The sample comprised peripheral blood or thyroid tissue (not recorded which). The source of this sequence is an adult man with Graves' disease, either hyperthyroidism or ophthalmopathy (not recorded which).

The DNA of the CDR3 is TGCGCCATACAGGGGGACCATAACTATGGCTACACCTTC. Protein sequence: CAIQGDHNYGYTF. This chain uses TRBV10-2 with TRBJ1-2; 8 positions agree with TRBD1. The germline gives CDR1 WSHSY, CDR2 SAAADI. Germline trimming cut 10 bases from V and 1 base from J; bases unmatched to any gene: 5. This CDR3 spans 13 amino acids.